The sequence of this TCR beta chain was determined in a study of Ad26.COV2.S vaccination and SARS-CoV-2 variants. V lost 2 bases, J lost 4 bases, and 18 bases lay in between. The CDR3 length is 17 residues. Per germline, CDR1 MNHEY and CDR2 SMNVEV (reference sequence). The treatment denotes: around 19 received Ad26.COV2.S at low or high dose, single or two shots; 5 received placebo; per-sample allocation not given. Day 63 after the first vaccine or placebo injection was the time point for sampling. Profiled with immunoSEQ multiplex PCR; TCRdb holds only in-frame clones, not every one. The table lists around 310,000 clones, 90% of them singletons, with approximately 5% in the top ten.

The receptor was isolated from a person between 18 and 59 years old who received the Ad26.COV2.S COVID-19 vaccine or a placebo. V and J are TRBV27 and TRBJ2-1; D tentatively fits TRBD1 or TRBD2 (7 bases each). This sample comprised peripheral blood, obtained in a trial of Ad26.COV2.S vaccine versus placebo. In DNA form, the CDR3 reads TGTGCCAGCAGTTTACGATGGCAGGGGGGGACTTACAATGAGCAGTTCTTC. It is translated as CASSLRWQGGTYNEQFF.